This T cell receptor (beta chain) derives from a study of T-cell reconstitution after alpha-beta-depleted transplantation in children. Study results and limitations: Recipient T cells and thymic progenitors that survived were the source of the high TCRbeta diversity seen at day 60 in some patients. About two months after transplant, alpha-beta T cells reportedly came from several hundred expanded graft clones.

This clonotype has ten or more counts. Its antigen is unknown. The V gene lost 6 bases and the J gene lost 0 bases, with 18 bases spanning the gap. This CDR3 has 16 residues. Germline values: CDR1 MNHEY, CDR2 SVGEGT. Library preparation (for TCRbeta) was performed with unique molecular identifiers. Each CDR3 protein gets one entry after TCRdb re-called the PCR reads with MiXCR. The data contain around 440,000 distinct CDR3 sequences, over 9.5% of them singletons. This sequence was found in a child aged 2-15 years with inherited bone marrow failure, due to receive a stem cell transplant. This chain connects TRBV6-2 or TRBV6-3 to TRBJ2-7, with D possibly being TRBD2 (6 bases). The sample here was PBMCs, taken before TCRalphabeta/CD19-depleted stem cell transplant. For the CDR3, the DNA is TGTGCCAGCAGGCGCGGCGGGACTCTCGACTCCTACGAGCAGTACTTC. It specifies CASRRGGTLDSYEQYF.